This TCR beta chain was observed in a study of T cell responses to AZD1222 COVID-19 vaccine. Whole-study findings and limits: White British donors predominated, females outnumbered males, and clonal diversity was possibly underestimated.

About this clone: Antigen unknown.

This CDR3 contains 16 residues. The germline CDR1 and CDR2 sequences are LGHNA and YSLEER. V was clipped by 6 bases and J by 2 bases; unmatched bases: 12. This table comes from immunoSEQ multiplex PCR, and its TCRdb copy is limited to in-frame clones, with some not included. The sample lists just under 150,000 clones, roughly 87% occurring once. This TCR came from an adult who received the MenACWY meningococcal vaccine as a control. The specimen comprised peripheral blood, sampled 28 days after the second dose of the MenACWY control vaccine. The chain has TRBV4-3 and TRBJ1-2; 7 bases line up with TRBD1. As DNA, the CDR3 is TGCGCCAGCAGTCCGAAACAGGGGAGGGGCAACTATGGCTACACCTTC. Translation: CASSPKQGRGNYGYTF.